A selection of T cell receptor beta chains follows, all from one sample in a study of cytomegalovirus exposure and HLA in healthy donors. Assay used: immunoSEQ multiplex PCR; TCRdb lists only in-frame clones, some missing. The sample yields around 210,000 clones, 78% seen once. The sequencing sample was made of PBMCs. The receptors come from a boy under 18 in good health and CMV-seronegative. The conserved cysteine and the conserved F or W are not part of the CDR3 here. Fields, in order: J gene, V gene, CDR3 protein.

j_gene: TRBJ1-2
v_gene: TRBV7-2
CDR3aa: ASSSQLNYGYT

j_gene: TRBJ2-3
v_gene: TRBV10-3
CDR3aa: AISESQTSGTSTDTQY

j_gene: TRBJ2-2
v_gene: TRBV5-5
CDR3aa: ASSLGFGLSGELF

j_gene: TRBJ2-7
v_gene: TRBV6-4
CDR3aa: ASSGQSYEQY

j_gene: TRBJ2-4
v_gene: TRBV27
CDR3aa: ASSLRPGLDIQY

j_gene: TRBJ1-2
v_gene: TRBV19
CDR3aa: ASSHRANYGYT

j_gene: TRBJ2-7
v_gene: TRBV27
CDR3aa: ASSLGQGAREQY

j_gene: TRBJ1-4
v_gene: TRBV28
CDR3aa: ASRKRTATNEKLF

j_gene: TRBJ2-7
v_gene: TRBV6-1
CDR3aa: ASSEVLREQY

j_gene: TRBJ2-1
v_gene: TRBV6-4
CDR3aa: ASRGGVAGAVYNEQF

j_gene: TRBJ1-6
v_gene: TRBV5-1
CDR3aa: ASSGSAGNSPLH

j_gene: TRBJ2-5
v_gene: TRBV7-9
CDR3aa: ASSLKLAGETQY

j_gene: TRBJ1-5
v_gene: TRBV30
CDR3aa: AWSVLDFQAQH

j_gene: TRBJ1-1
v_gene: TRBV6-6
CDR3aa: ASSRTGADTEAF

j_gene: TRBJ2-3
v_gene: TRBV5-1
CDR3aa: ASRQAGEGPDTQY

j_gene: TRBJ2-3
v_gene: TRBV27
CDR3aa: ASSWGQSLPDTQY

j_gene: TRBJ1-4
v_gene: TRBV5-1
CDR3aa: ASTSTGANEKLF

j_gene: TRBJ1-1
v_gene: TRBV5-4
CDR3aa: ASSADGTPDEAF

j_gene: TRBJ2-2
v_gene: TRBV2
CDR3aa: ASRPGQGYGELF

j_gene: TRBJ2-5
v_gene: TRBV6-1
CDR3aa: ASSARLGEGATQY

j_gene: TRBJ1-1
v_gene: TRBV5-4
CDR3aa: ASSLDTKNTEAF

j_gene: TRBJ2-7
v_gene: TRBV2
CDR3aa: ASSPVAGGSYEQY

j_gene: TRBJ2-4
v_gene: TRBV7-9
CDR3aa: ASSFQDRLNIQY

j_gene: TRBJ1-2
v_gene: TRBV5-6
CDR3aa: ASNRGQRWNYGYT

j_gene: TRBJ1-6
v_gene: TRBV15
CDR3aa: ATSPKQGDNSPLH

j_gene: TRBJ1-1
v_gene: TRBV19
CDR3aa: ASSPRTGMNTEAF

j_gene: TRBJ2-1
v_gene: TRBV7-6
CDR3aa: ASSLALSGGANNEQF

j_gene: TRBJ1-4
v_gene: TRBV5-4
CDR3aa: ASSSKQTGGNEKLF